The T cell receptor beta chain under discussion was sequenced for a study of blood T cells in healthy people across ages. Study as a whole: When template switching was applied, about one barcoded beta molecule was captured per two T cells.

V shed 4 bases, J shed 2 bases, and the junction held 6 bases outside the gene matches. Germline V CDR1 and CDR2: SQVTM, ANQGSEA. This CDR3 has 14 residues. Then a second PCR, running about 6 to 12 cycles, was carried out with a sample-barcoded 5' primer and a J-beta primer mix. TCRdb ran MiXCR on the 5' RACE reads and lists one entry per CDR3 protein. Among around 580,000 distinct CDR3 sequences listed, less than 60% were seen once. With regard to this clonotype: No antigen is known for it.

Study conclusions and caveats: A strong correlation was found between TCR beta diversity and the percentage of naive T cells.

Sequencing was performed on blood. The source is a man aged 80 or over in good health. The V gene is TRBV29-1, the J gene TRBJ2-5; TRBD1 matches 8 bases. The CDR3 spells CSVVHRGSQETQYF. The CDR3, as DNA: TGCAGCGTTGTTCACAGGGGGTCGCAAGAGACCCAGTACTTC. The variable domain in full, with the rest retrieved from reference TRBV29-1 and TRBJ2-5, is SAVISQKPSRDICQRGTSLTIQCQVDSQVTMMFWYRQQPGQSLTLIATANQGSEATYESGFVIDKFPISRPNLTFSTLTVSNMSPEDSSIYLCSVVHRGSQETQYFGPGTRLLVL.